The present entry profiles one T cell receptor (beta chain) with its context. What this receptor recognizes is not known. The input lacks base qualities; no much larger clone sits a single base away. Taken from cysteine to phenylalanine, the CDR3 has 11 residues. Of the read, only the CDR3 DNA is kept; its 33 bases are in frame from base 1. Trimming takes 3 bases from V and 6 bases from J, and the germline ends sit 3 bases apart. This entry comes from a study of blood T cell repertoires in COVID-19 (dated by TCRdb to 2018 to 2020). Background for the entire study: Collaborator samples came from the United States, Italy and Spain and covered acute and convalescent phases of COVID-19. The prospective study material was composed of cDNA or gDNA derived from T cells, B-cell-depleted T cells, or PBMCs. The dataset comprised deeply sampled blood TCRbeta repertoires from subjects exposed to, actively infected with, or recovered from COVID-19. The repertoires were made available in a free public database intended to serve as a resource for research on the immune response to SARS-CoV-2. The samples were drawn from two sources: the first 160 participants of the ongoing ImmuneRACE study, and 950 to 1,500 subjects contributed by 6 global collaborators. Sample metadata almost always included a de-identified subject ID, COVID-19 status, age in years and sex. Where available, HLA class I and class II types were obtained from metadata supplied by the sample provider rather than from assay-based typing.

TCRbeta CDR3 regions were amplified from genomic DNA by means of the immunoSEQ Assay, a bias-controlled multiplex PCR. As for how the authors treated the data: Nucleated cell counts per sample were estimated from amplification of reference gene primers within the assay. To quantify the absolute abundance of each unique TCRbeta CDR3 rearrangement, sequence reads were collapsed and filtered. For each sample, productive Simpson clonality was calculated by taking the square root of Simpson's diversity index across productive rearrangements. The table comes from immuneACCESS by way of TCRdb, which keeps in-frame sequences with V and J called. Part of the clones is missing from these tables; in studies checked, under half for an unresolved V gene and the rest for unknown reasons. Clonal size and the V and J genes are those of that table, whereas D and trimming came from the DNA. The sample data list a few hundred thousand clones, and roughly nine tenths of these were observed just once. The top ten hold 1% to 1.3% of the sample.

What the work shows at the level of the full study, not this receptor alone: The quantity of clinical and demographic metadata differed by source and by participant and was supplied without curation.

In the prospective study, participants were about 18 to 95 years old, resided in 20 to 30 geographic areas of the United States, and were enrolled through a virtual design. In the prospective study, participants were assigned to cohorts based on the clinical history participants reported in a screening survey and a study questionnaire. Recovered participants in ImmuneRACE Cohort 3 were defined as having two consecutive negative NP/OP PCR tests, clearance from a healthcare professional, or resolution of symptoms. In the prospective study, mobile phlebotomists collected whole blood, serum and a nasopharyngeal or oropharyngeal swab from each participant. Additional blood draws and questionnaires over an approximately 2-month period could optionally be provided by prospective study participants. Blood samples from the prospective study were shipped frozen or at room temperature prior to DNA extraction.

The V and J genes are TRBV12-3 or TRBV12-4 and TRBJ2-1; the D gene is unclear. What was sequenced was PBMCs or T cells enriched from blood (not recorded which). This receptor was identified in a man in his thirties or forties who had recovered from COVID-19. In nucleotide form, the sequence is TGTGCCAGCAGTTTCAGCAATGAGCAGTTCTTC. Translated, this is CASSFSNEQFF.